This TCR beta chain was identified in a study of regulatory T cells in long-lasting Graves disease (dated by TCRdb to the early 2020s). In terms of the full investigation: Patients with newly diagnosed Graves' disease had been on antithyroid drugs for under 3 months. Persistent Graves' disease patients were compared with newly diagnosed Graves' disease patients by peripheral blood TCR sequencing and RNA sequencing. The study was registered as a clinical trial and conducted in China. A total of about 35 samples underwent TCR sequencing, from roughly 13 patients with persistent Graves' disease and about 20 patients with newly diagnosed Graves' disease.

CDR1 and CDR2, looked up from the germline V gene (reference sequence), are LNHDA and SQIVND. From cysteine to phenylalanine, the CDR3 is 13 amino acids long. Only CDR3 DNA remains: 39 bases, in frame from the first base. At the junction V is shortened by 10 bases and J by 4 bases, with 14 bases in between. Interpreted using the paper, the time point label stands for: newly diagnosed GD, antithyroid drugs for less than 3 months. For both TCR sequencing and RNA sequencing, RNA was extracted from PBMCs in TRIzol. The diagnosis of Graves' disease was made according to American Thyroid Association guidelines. Recruitment of patients was carried out at an endocrinology department in Xi'an, China. From each patient, around 9.3 milliliters of peripheral blood was collected into an EDTA anticoagulant tube. Ficoll Paque Plus density gradient separation was used to isolate PBMCs, and no further T cell sorting was performed. An Agilent 2100 Bioanalyzer and agarose gel were used to assess RNA quality, and a NanoDrop 2000 was used to measure RNA concentration.

To prepare the library, multiplex PCR was applied. Sequencer: Illumina HiSeq 4000. To build TCR beta libraries, CDR3 regions were amplified by Arm-PCR using iRepertoire HTBI primers. PCR products were gel purified before sequencing. In the paper's pipeline: A total of fewer than 65 TRBV and 14 TRBJ segments were identified across samples and were used for gene usage analysis of CDR3 amino acid clonotypes. COPE and FqMerger were used to merge the filtered high-quality paired reads into contigs. BLAST was used to align contigs to IMGT TRBV, TRBD and TRBJ reference genes, with CDR3 defined following IMGT. Any clonotype with a frequency above 0.1% was classified as a highly expanded clone. Shannon entropy served as the measure of repertoire diversity, while the Gini coefficient captured V-J evenness. Public clonotypes were defined as clonotypes shared by more than one individual. TCRdb itself trimmed the public reads at Q25 with fastp, ran MiXCR and retained productive beta chains. Rows are combined by CDR3 protein, so each entry shows the most common genes and DNA. The V and J calls were determined by TCRdb, not by the authors. Recorded for this sample are about 200,000 distinct CDR3 sequences; 18% of them occurred a single time. The ten top clones hold around 21% of the sample.

Study-wide conclusions, independent of this receptor: Only the TCR beta chain was sequenced and analyzed. Because the primary lesion, thyroid tissue, could not be accessed, the study looked at peripheral blood alone. Persistent disease showed preferential use of TRBV28, TRBJ1-2 and TRBJ2-5, whereas newly diagnosed disease favored TRBV20-1 and TRBJ2-1. The authors noted that the small sample size was a limitation that may lower accuracy. Patients with persistent disease shared more public clonotypes (roughly 2,900) than newly diagnosed patients did (roughly 970). Persistent Graves' disease patients showed lower TCR Shannon entropy and fewer highly expanded clones than newly diagnosed patients, suggesting clonal expansion.

This clonotype was counted at least ten times. The clone's antigen remains unknown. No per-base quality is available; no much larger clone lies one base away. The chain joins TRBV19 to TRBJ1-3; too little of a D gene remains to name it. Sequencing was performed on peripheral blood mononuclear cells (PBMCs), taken at new diagnosis, from a patient treated with antithyroid drugs. The sequence was collected from a female donor with Graves disease. Here is the DNA: TGTGCCACCGAACCCGGCCGGGGAAACACCATATATTTT. It is translated as CATEPGRGNTIYF.